Listed below are T cell receptor beta chains from one sample, sequenced in a study of cytomegalovirus exposure and HLA in healthy donors. The table came from immunoSEQ multiplex PCR; TCRdb's copy has only in-frame clones and leaves some out. The sample holds some 76,000 clones, roughly 93% seen once. The sequenced sample consisted of PBMCs. The receptors derive from a woman younger than 35 in good health and CMV-seronegative. Both conserved end residues are part of each CDR3. D genes are given only for firm matches. The listing skips clone size in some rows; elsewhere it reads once, few, many or a size class.

.	TRBJ1-1	.	TRBV9	CASSARGSPSEAFF	TGTGCCAGCAGCGCAAGGGGGTCCCCGTCTGAAGCTTTCTTT
.	TRBJ2-5	TRBD1	TRBV6-1	CASFTPGGPGETQYF	TGTGCCAGCTTCACGCCAGGGGGACCGGGGGAGACCCAGTACTTC
.	TRBJ2-1	.	TRBV7-9	CASSFGQIHEQFF	TGTGCCAGCAGCTTCGGACAGATCCATGAGCAGTTCTTC
.	TRBJ2-1	TRBD2	TRBV7-3	CASSSTSGSGTEQFF	TGTGCCAGCAGCTCCACTAGCGGGAGCGGGACTGAGCAGTTCTTC
.	TRBJ2-7	TRBD2	TRBV15	CATSSLPISGKGYEQYF	TGTGCCACCAGCAGCTTACCTATAAGCGGGAAAGGGTACGAGCAGTACTTC
.	TRBJ1-2	.	TRBV4-3	CASSQGLRGYYGYTF	TGCGCCAGCAGCCAAGGCCTTCGAGGTTACTATGGCTACACCTTC
.	TRBJ2-3	.	TRBV5-1	CASSKGGGTDTQYF	TGCGCCAGCAGCAAGGGGGGGGGCACAGATACGCAGTATTTT
.	TRBJ1-1	TRBD1	TRBV6-5	CASRQGAATEAFF	TGTGCCAGCAGACAGGGGGCGGCCACTGAAGCTTTCTTT
.	TRBJ2-6	TRBD1	TRBV19	CASSRPGQGMGSGANVLTF	TGTGCCAGTAGCCGCCCGGGACAGGGGATGGGTTCTGGGGCCAACGTCCTGACTTTC
medium-sized	TRBJ1-3	.	TRBV18	CASSTGGGERGLGF	TGTGCCAGCTCCACCGGAGGCGGGGAGAGAGGATTGGGATTT
.	TRBJ2-7	.	TRBV27	CASSLSRAGANEQYF	TGTGCCAGCAGTTTATCACGGGCAGGGGCCAACGAGCAGTACTTC
.	TRBJ2-2	.	TRBV27	CASRKQGRVDGELFF	TGTGCCAGCAGGAAACAGGGAAGGGTTGACGGGGAGCTGTTTTTT
.	TRBJ2-7	.	TRBV11-2	CASSPRETAAEQYF	TGTGCCAGCAGCCCCCGGGAAACAGCCGCCGAGCAGTACTTC
.	TRBJ2-2	.	TRBV19	CASSAGLQELFF	TGTGCCAGTAGTGCCGGACTGCAGGAGCTGTTTTTT
few	TRBJ1-5	TRBD1	TRBV7-2	CASSLGQGGQPQHF	TGTGCCAGCAGCTTGGGACAGGGGGGTCAGCCCCAGCATTTT
.	TRBJ2-3	.	TRBV6-5	CASSYRGDDTQYF	TGTGCCAGCAGTTACAGGGGCGACGATACGCAGTATTTT
.	TRBJ2-4	.	TRBV6-4	CASSDRSLAKNIQYF	TGTGCCAGCAGTGACCGCAGTCTAGCCAAAAACATTCAGTACTTC
.	TRBJ2-5	.	TRBV4-1	CASSMIAEQETQYF	TGCGCCAGCAGCATGATAGCGGAACAAGAGACCCAGTACTTC
.	TRBJ2-3	.	TRBV7-3	CASSLSQGGLDTQYF	TGTGCCAGCAGCTTATCCCAGGGTGGGTTAGATACGCAGTATTTT
.	TRBJ2-5	.	TRBV10-3	CAIKSGETQYF	TGTGCCATCAAAAGCGGGGAGACCCAGTACTTC
.	TRBJ2-3	TRBD2	TRBV7-9	CASSSLGGGSTDTQYF	TGTGCCAGCAGCTCCCTGGGCGGGGGTAGCACAGATACGCAGTATTTT
.	TRBJ2-1	TRBD2	TRBV5-5	CASRRTGGNEQFF	TGTGCCAGCAGACGGACCGGGGGGAATGAGCAGTTCTTC
.	TRBJ2-5	TRBD1	TRBV28	CASTSAGGEGETQYF	TGTGCCAGTACTTCTGCAGGGGGCGAGGGAGAGACCCAGTACTTC
once	TRBJ1-5	.	TRBV18	CASSPGSLANYSNQPQHF	TGTGCCAGCTCACCCGGCTCCCTCGCTAACTATAGCAATCAGCCCCAGCATTTT
.	TRBJ2-3	TRBD2	TRBV12-5	CASGLIRGGYTDTQYF	TGTGCTAGTGGTTTAATTCGCGGGGGGTATACAGATACGCAGTATTTT
.	TRBJ2-2	TRBD2	TRBV11-2	CASSLLNGGAGELFF	TGTGCCAGCAGCCTCTTGAACGGGGGGGCCGGGGAGCTGTTTTTT
.	TRBJ2-7	TRBD2	TRBV27	CASSWSGRSSYEQYF	TGTGCCAGCAGTTGGAGCGGGAGAAGCTCCTACGAGCAGTACTTC
once	TRBJ2-7	TRBD1	TRBV6-1	CASRPQTGGPYEQYF	TGTGCCAGCAGGCCTCAGACAGGGGGCCCGTACGAGCAGTACTTC
.	TRBJ2-3	.	TRBV11-3	CASSSGEAADTQYF	TGTGCCAGCAGCTCCGGAGAGGCCGCAGATACGCAGTATTTT
once	TRBJ2-5	.	TRBV27	CASSPAGQETQYF	TGTGCCAGCAGTCCCGCCGGCCAAGAGACCCAGTACTTC
.	TRBJ2-7	TRBD1	TRBV6-1	CASSVRAEGALCEQYF	TGTGCCAGCAGTGTTAGGGCCGAGGGGGCCCTCTGCGAGCAGTACTTC
.	TRBJ2-1	TRBD1	TRBV7-9	CASSLARGRYNEQFF	TGTGCCAGCAGCTTAGCGAGGGGGCGTTACAATGAGCAGTTCTTC
.	TRBJ1-4	.	TRBV5-1	CASSLAPGSDEKLFF	TGCGCCAGCAGCTTGGCCCCAGGGTCTGATGAAAAACTGTTTTTT
once	TRBJ1-1	.	TRBV19	CASSRRGGANTEAFF	TGTGCCAGTAGTCGGAGGGGGGGGGCGAACACTGAAGCTTTCTTT
.	TRBJ2-7	.	TRBV11-2	CASSLIERYEQYF	TGTGCCAGCAGCCTCATAGAGCGCTACGAGCAGTACTTC
.	TRBJ2-2	TRBD1	TRBV29-1	CSGDRGLVSGELFF	TGCAGCGGGGACAGGGGTTTGGTTTCCGGGGAGCTGTTTTTT
.	TRBJ2-1	.	TRBV7-2	CASSLGLEYNEQFF	TGTGCCAGCAGCTTAGGACTCGAATACAATGAGCAGTTCTTC
.	TRBJ1-4	.	TRBV6-5	CASMGTSDEKLFF	TGTGCCAGCATGGGGACATCGGATGAAAAACTGTTTTTT
.	TRBJ2-3	.	TRBV28	CASSLSPGRATDTQYF	TGTGCCAGCAGTTTATCTCCAGGCCGAGCCACAGATACGCAGTATTTT
.	TRBJ2-1	.	TRBV27	CASSTTDYNEQFF	TGTGCCAGCAGTACGACAGATTACAATGAGCAGTTCTTC
.	TRBJ1-1	.	TRBV25-1	CASSDPDREAFF	TGTGCCAGCAGTGACCCCGACAGGGAAGCTTTCTTT
.	TRBJ1-5	TRBD1	TRBV7-2	CASTRDRGPNQPQHF	TGTGCCAGCACCCGGGACAGGGGGCCGAATCAGCCCCAGCATTTT
.	TRBJ2-7	TRBD2	TRBV7-3	CASSLWGGGENEQYF	TGTGCCAGCAGCTTATGGGGCGGGGGAGAGAACGAGCAGTACTTC
.	TRBJ2-1	TRBD2	TRBV19	CASSIDASGSQFF	TGTGCCAGTAGTATAGATGCTAGCGGGAGTCAGTTCTTC
.	TRBJ1-1	.	TRBV27	CASKGYLNTEAFF	TGTGCCAGCAAGGGGTACCTGAACACTGAAGCTTTCTTT
.	TRBJ2-1	.	TRBV27	CASSLRPGSSYNEQFF	TGTGCCAGCAGTCTCAGGCCGGGGAGCTCCTACAATGAGCAGTTCTTC
few	TRBJ1-5	TRBD1	TRBV2	CASSEGGDSQPQHF	TGTGCCAGCAGTGAAGGGGGGGACAGCCAGCCCCAGCATTTT
.	TRBJ2-2	TRBD1	TRBV30	CAWKRTGGSAGELFF	TGTGCCTGGAAAAGGACAGGGGGCTCCGCCGGGGAGCTGTTTTTT
.	TRBJ2-1	TRBD2	TRBV6-5	CASRAGGNEQFF	TGTGCCAGCAGGGCGGGGGGCAATGAGCAGTTCTTC
.	TRBJ2-2	.	TRBV19	CASTIGSGGAGELFF	TGTGCCAGTACTATAGGGTCGGGCGGGGCCGGGGAGCTGTTTTTT
.	TRBJ2-1	TRBD1	TRBV6-5	CASSPGQGNEQFF	TGTGCCAGCAGCCCAGGACAGGGCAATGAGCAGTTCTTC
.	TRBJ2-7	.	TRBV10-2	CASSASLTGYEQYF	TGCGCCAGCAGTGCCTCCCTGACTGGCTACGAGCAGTACTTC
few	TRBJ2-3	TRBD2	TRBV9	CASSYELAGSIGDTQYF	TGTGCCAGCAGCTACGAACTAGCGGGAAGTATAGGAGATACGCAGTATTTT
.	TRBJ2-1	TRBD2	TRBV19	CASKNLAGEDNEQFF	TGTGCCAGTAAAAATTTGGCGGGAGAGGACAATGAGCAGTTCTTC
.	TRBJ2-1	.	TRBV2	CASMIESSYNEQFF	TGTGCCAGCATGATCGAGAGCTCCTACAATGAGCAGTTCTTC
.	TRBJ1-2	TRBD1	TRBV5-4	CASSGTGLTNYGYTF	TGTGCCAGCAGTGGGACAGGTCTTACTAACTATGGCTACACCTTC
.	TRBJ2-7	TRBD1	TRBV7-8	CASSHFWTGLSEQYF	TGTGCCAGCAGCCACTTCTGGACAGGGCTCAGCGAGCAGTACTTC
.	TRBJ2-3	.	TRBV5-4	CASSFGGGGTVEDTQYF	TGTGCCAGCAGCTTCGGAGGGGGGGGAACCGTTGAAGATACGCAGTATTTT
.	TRBJ1-6	.	TRBV6-1	CASSVRNRLLSSPLHF	TGTGCCAGCAGTGTTCGAAACAGGCTCCTGAGTTCACCCCTCCACTTT